These 7 T cell receptor beta chains came from one sample sequenced in a study of CD8 T cells in Susac syndrome (dated by TCRdb to about 2019). The library relied on the immunoSEQ multiplex PCR assay. RNA was extracted using the RNeasy kit, and roughly 0.5 to 1 ug of the RNA was reverse transcribed with random hexamers. Clones were called with MiXCR by TCRdb after fastp trimmed the public reads at Q25, and only in-frame beta chains were retained. Identical CDR3 proteins give one entry, which carries the most common genes and DNA. Across this sample there are approximately 70,000 distinct CDR3 sequences, with just over 95% seen only once. The ten largest clones represent 0.1% to 0.12% of the sample. The sequenced sample consisted of CD4+ T cells from PBMCs. Receptors originate from a human donor with multiple sclerosis.

The chain employs TRBV30 and TRBJ1-6; D perhaps matches TRBD1 (6 bases). CDR3 length equals 14 residues. V gave up 5 bases and J gave up 0 bases, with 8 bases separating them. Germline CDR1 reads GTSNPN; CDR2 reads SVGIG (reference sequence). CDR3 nucleotide sequence: TGTGCCTGGGGACAGAGCTCCTATAATTCACCCCTCCACTTT. Translation: CAWGQSSYNSPLHF.

The chain employs TRBV12-3 or TRBV12-4 and TRBJ1-2, with D uncertain. The CDR3 is 11 amino acids. V dropped 6 bases and J dropped 6 bases, with 8 bases sitting between them. The CDR3 loop is CASRRANGYTF. The CDR3 DNA is TGTGCCAGCAGGAGGGCCAATGGCTACACCTTC.

V usage is TRBV6-6 and J usage is TRBJ2-1, with 9 bases matching TRBD2. With 4 bases clipped from V and 4 bases from J, the junction kept 8 bases outside the gene matches. The length of the CDR3 is 16 residues. Germline loops: CDR1 MNHNY, CDR2 SVGAGI (reference sequence). CDR3 in DNA: TGTGCCAGCAGTTGGGCGACTAGCGGATTTTACAATGAGCAGTTCTTC. This sequence encodes CASSWATSGFYNEQFF.

The chain is built from TRBV19 and TRBJ1-6; D might be TRBD1 (6 bases). Per germline, CDR1 LNHDA and CDR2 SQIVND (reference sequence). The CDR3 consists of 16 residues. Deletions cut 6 bases from V and 5 bases from J, with 17 bases between. The CDR3, as DNA: TGTGCCAGTAGGTCGCAGCCGGGGGCAAATAATTCACCCCTCCACTTT. Residues: CASRSQPGANNSPLHF.

The chain combines TRBV12-3 or TRBV12-4 with TRBJ1-4; maybe TRBD1 (6 bases). V was trimmed by 6 bases and J by 0 bases, leaving 8 bases between them. CDR3 size: 14 residues. The CDR3 nucleotides read TGTGCCAGCAGGAGACAGGCAACTAATGAAAAACTGTTTTTT. As protein: CASRRQATNEKLFF.

This clonotype was observed once. The CDR3 DNA is TGTGCCAGCAGTCCTAGCGGGGGATACACAGATACGCAGTATTTT. This sequence encodes CASSPSGGYTDTQYF. V and J are TRBV12-3 or TRBV12-4 and TRBJ2-3; TRBD2 matches 10 bases. The CDR3 spans 15 residues. The ends lost 5 bases at V and 2 bases at J; junction bases unmatched: 4.

The rearrangement joins TRBV5-4 to TRBJ1-2; tentatively, D is TRBD1 (5 bases). V lost 4 bases and J 1 base, leaving 14 bases between the germline ends. CDR3 length: 15 residues. CDR1 is SGHNT and CDR2 is YYREEE in the germline V gene (reference sequence). CDR3 DNA sequence: TGTGCCAGCAGCAGCGGACTGGGGGATAACTATGGCTACACCTTC. Amino acid sequence: CASSSGLGDNYGYTF.